This TCR beta chain was profiled in a study of control samples from healthy donors and cancer patients. Here immunoSEQ multiplex PCR was the method, and the copy in TCRdb shows in-frame clones only, minus some. This sample has around 110,000 clones, with 85% to 90% found just once. With V trimmed by 6 bases and J by 2 bases, 3 bases remained unmatched. The CDR3 contains 15 residues. Germline loops: CDR1 ENHRY, CDR2 SYGVKD. The origin of this receptor is a woman aged 45-59 years with colorectal cancer. The specimen was PBMCs. V and J are TRBV10-3 and TRBJ2-6; 8 positions match TRBD1. CDR3: CAIRPGGTGANVLTF. CDR3 DNA sequence: TGTGCCATCAGACCAGGGGGCACTGGGGCCAACGTCCTGACTTTC.